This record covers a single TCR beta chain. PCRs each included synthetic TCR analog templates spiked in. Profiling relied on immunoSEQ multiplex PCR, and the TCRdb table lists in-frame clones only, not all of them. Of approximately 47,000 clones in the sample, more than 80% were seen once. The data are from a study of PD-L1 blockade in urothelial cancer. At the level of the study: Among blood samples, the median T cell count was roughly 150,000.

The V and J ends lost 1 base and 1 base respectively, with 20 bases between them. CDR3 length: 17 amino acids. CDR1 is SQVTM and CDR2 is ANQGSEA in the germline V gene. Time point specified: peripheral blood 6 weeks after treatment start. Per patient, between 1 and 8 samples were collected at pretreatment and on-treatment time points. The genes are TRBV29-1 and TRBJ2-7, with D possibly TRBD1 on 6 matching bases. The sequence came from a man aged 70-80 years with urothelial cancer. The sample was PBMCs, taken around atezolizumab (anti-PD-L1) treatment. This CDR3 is CSVEGVQGTKHSYEQYF. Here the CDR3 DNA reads TGCAGCGTTGAAGGGGTCCAGGGGACAAAACATTCCTACGAGCAGTACTTC.